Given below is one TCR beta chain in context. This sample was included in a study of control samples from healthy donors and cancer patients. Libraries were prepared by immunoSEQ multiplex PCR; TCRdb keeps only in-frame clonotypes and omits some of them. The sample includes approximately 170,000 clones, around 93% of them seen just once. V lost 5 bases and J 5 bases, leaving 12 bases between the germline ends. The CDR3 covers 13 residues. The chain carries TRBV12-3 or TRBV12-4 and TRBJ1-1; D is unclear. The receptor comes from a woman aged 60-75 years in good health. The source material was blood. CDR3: CASSPLKLTEAFF. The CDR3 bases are TGTGCCAGCAGTCCGCTTAAGCTTACTGAAGCTTTCTTT.